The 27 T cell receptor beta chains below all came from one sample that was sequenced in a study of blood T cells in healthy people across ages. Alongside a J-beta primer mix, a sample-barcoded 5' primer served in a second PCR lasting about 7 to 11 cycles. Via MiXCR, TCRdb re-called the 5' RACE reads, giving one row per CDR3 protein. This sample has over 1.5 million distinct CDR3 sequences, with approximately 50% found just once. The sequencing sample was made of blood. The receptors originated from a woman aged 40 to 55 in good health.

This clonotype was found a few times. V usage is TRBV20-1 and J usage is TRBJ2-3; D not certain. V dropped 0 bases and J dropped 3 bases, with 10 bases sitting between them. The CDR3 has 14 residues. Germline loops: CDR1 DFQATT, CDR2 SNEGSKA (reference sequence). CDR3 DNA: TGCAGTGCTAGAGATCATGATTGGACAGATACGCAGTATTTT. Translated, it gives CSARDHDWTDTQYF.

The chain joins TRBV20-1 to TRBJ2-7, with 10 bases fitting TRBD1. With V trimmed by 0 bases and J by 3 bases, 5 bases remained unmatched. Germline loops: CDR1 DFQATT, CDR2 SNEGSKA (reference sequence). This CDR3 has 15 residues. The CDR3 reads CSARDRGQGNYEQYF. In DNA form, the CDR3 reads TGCAGTGCTAGAGATCGGGGACAGGGGAACTACGAGCAGTACTTC.

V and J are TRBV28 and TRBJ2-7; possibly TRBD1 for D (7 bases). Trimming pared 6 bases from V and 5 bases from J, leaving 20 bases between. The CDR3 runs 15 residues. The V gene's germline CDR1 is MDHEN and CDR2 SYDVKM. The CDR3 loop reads CASSLQGGVANEQYF. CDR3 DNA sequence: TGTGCCAGCAGCCTTCAGGGGGGAGTCGCGAACGAGCAGTACTTC.

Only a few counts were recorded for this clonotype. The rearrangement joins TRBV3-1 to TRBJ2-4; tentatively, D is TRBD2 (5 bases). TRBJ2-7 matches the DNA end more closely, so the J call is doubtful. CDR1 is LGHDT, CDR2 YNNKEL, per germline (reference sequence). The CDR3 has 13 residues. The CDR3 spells CASSQGAAVEQYF. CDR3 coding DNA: TGTGCCAGCAGCCAAGGGGCAGCGGTCGAGCAGTACTTC.

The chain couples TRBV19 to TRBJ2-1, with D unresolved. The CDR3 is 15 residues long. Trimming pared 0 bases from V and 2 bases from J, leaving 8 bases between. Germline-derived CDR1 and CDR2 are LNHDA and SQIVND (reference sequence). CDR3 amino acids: CASSIEQTAYNEQFF. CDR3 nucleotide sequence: TGTGCCAGTAGTATAGAACAGACTGCCTACAATGAGCAGTTCTTC.

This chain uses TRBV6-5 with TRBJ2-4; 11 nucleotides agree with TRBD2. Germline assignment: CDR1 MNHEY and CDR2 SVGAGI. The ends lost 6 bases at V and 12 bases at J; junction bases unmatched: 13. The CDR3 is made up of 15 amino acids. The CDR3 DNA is TGTGCCAGCAGGTCCTTTAGCGGGGGGGGGTATAATCAGTACTTC. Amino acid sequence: CASRSFSGGGYNQYF.

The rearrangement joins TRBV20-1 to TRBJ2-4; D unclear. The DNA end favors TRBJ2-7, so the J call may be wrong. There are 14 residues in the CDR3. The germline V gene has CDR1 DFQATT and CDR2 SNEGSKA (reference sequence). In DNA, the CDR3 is TGCAGTGCTAGAGTAGGGAAACCACCCTACGAGCAGTACTTC. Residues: CSARVGKPPYEQYF.

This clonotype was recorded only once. The CDR3 sequence is CASELRGTYEQYF. The CDR3 region has the DNA TGTGCCAGCGAGCTGCGGGGCACCTACGAGCAGTACTTC. The genes are TRBV11-2 and TRBJ2-5; weak D call: TRBD2 (6 bases). The DNA end favors TRBJ2-7, so the J call may be wrong. Germline V CDR1 and CDR2: SGHAT, FQNNGV. This CDR3 is 13 amino acids long.

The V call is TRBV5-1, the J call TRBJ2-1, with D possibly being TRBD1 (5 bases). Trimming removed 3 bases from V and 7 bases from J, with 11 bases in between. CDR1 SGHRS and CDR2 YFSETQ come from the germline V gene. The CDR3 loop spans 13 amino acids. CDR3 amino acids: CASSYLGANEQFF. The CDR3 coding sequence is TGCGCCAGCAGCTATTTAGGGGCTAATGAGCAGTTCTTC.

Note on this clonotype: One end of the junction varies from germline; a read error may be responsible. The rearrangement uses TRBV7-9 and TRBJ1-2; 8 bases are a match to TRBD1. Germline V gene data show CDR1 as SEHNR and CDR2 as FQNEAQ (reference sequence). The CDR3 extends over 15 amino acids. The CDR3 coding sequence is TGTGCCAACAGCCACGGACAGGGAATTACCTATGGCTACACCTTC. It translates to CANSHGQGITYGYTF.

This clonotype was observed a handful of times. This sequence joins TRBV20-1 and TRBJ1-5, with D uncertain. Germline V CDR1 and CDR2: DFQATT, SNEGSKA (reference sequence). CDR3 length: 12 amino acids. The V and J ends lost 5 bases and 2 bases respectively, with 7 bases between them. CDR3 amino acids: CSAERGNQPQHF. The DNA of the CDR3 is TGCAGTGCTGAAAGGGGCAATCAGCCCCAGCATTTT.

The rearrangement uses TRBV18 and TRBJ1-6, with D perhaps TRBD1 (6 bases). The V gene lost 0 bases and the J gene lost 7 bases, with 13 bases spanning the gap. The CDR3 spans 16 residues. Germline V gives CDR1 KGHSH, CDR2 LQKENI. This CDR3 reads CASSPPRGLGNSPLHF. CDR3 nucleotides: TGTGCCAGCTCACCACCCAGGGGCTTGGGGAATTCACCCCTCCACTTT.

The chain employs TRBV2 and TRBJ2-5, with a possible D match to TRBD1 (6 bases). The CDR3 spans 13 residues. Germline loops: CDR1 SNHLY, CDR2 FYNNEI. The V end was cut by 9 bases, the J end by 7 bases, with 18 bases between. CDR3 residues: CASTSDTTGTQYF. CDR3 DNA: TGTGCCAGTACCTCGGACACGACAGGGACCCAGTACTTC.

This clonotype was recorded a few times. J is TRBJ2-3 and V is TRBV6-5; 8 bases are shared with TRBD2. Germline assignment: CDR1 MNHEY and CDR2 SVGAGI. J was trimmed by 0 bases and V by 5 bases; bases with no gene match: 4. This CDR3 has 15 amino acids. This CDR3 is CASSTRGGSTDTQYF. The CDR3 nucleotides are TGTGCCAGCAGTACTCGCGGGGGGAGCACAGATACGCAGTATTTT.

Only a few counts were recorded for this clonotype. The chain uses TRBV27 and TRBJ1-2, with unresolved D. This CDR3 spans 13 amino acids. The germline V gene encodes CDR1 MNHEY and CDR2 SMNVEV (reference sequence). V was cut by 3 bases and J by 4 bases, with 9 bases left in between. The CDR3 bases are TGTGCCAGCAGTTTTGGGGAAGGCTATGGCTACACCTTC. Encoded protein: CASSFGEGYGYTF.

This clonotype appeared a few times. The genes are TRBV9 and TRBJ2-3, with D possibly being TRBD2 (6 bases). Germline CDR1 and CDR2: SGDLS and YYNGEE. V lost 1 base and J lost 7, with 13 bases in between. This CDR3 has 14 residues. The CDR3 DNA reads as TGTGCCAGCAGCGTACGAGAGCTAGCGAATACGCAGTATTTT. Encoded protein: CASSVRELANTQYF.

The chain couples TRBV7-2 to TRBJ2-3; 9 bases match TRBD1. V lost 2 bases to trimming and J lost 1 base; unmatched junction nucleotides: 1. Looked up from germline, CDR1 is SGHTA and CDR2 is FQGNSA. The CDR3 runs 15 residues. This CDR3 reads CASSLRTGGTDTQYF. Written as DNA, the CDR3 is TGTGCCAGCAGCTTAAGGACAGGGGGCACAGATACGCAGTATTTT.

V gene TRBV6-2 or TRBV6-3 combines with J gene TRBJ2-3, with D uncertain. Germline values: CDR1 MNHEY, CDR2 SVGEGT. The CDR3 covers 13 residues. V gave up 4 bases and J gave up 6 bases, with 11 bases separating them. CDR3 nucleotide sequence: TGTGCCAGCAGTTCCCGCCCCTCGGATACGCAGTATTTT. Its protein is CASSSRPSDTQYF.

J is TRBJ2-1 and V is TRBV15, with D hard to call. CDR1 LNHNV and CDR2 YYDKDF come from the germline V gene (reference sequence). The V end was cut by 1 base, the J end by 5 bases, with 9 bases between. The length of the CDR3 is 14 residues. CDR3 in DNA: TGTGCCACCAGCAGAGTGTGGCAAAACAATGAGCAGTTCTTC. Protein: CATSRVWQNNEQFF.

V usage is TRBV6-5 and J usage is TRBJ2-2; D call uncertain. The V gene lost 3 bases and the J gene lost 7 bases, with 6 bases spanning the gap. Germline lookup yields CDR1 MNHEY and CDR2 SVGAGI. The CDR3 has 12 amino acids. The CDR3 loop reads CASSYGDGELFF. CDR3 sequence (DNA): TGTGCCAGCAGTTATGGGGACGGGGAGCTGTTTTTT.

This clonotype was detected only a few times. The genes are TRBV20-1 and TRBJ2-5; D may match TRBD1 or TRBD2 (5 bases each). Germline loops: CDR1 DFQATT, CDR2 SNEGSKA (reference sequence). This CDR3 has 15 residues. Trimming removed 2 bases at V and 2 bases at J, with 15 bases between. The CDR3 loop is CSARRPGTEQETQYF. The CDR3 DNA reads TGCAGTGCTAGAAGACCGGGGACGGAGCAAGAGACCCAGTACTTC.

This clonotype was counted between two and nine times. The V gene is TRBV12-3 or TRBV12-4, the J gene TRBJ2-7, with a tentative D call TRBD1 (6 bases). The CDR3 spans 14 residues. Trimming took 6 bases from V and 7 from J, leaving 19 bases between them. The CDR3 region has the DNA TGTGCCAGCAGCCGTCAAGTAGGACAGCGGGAGCAGTACTTC. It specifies CASSRQVGQREQYF.

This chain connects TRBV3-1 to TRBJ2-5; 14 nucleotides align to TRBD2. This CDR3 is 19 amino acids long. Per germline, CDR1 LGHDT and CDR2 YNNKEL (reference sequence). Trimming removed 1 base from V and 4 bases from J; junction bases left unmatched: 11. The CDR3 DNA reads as TGTGCCAGCAGCCAAGGCAACCAACCGGGACTAGCGGGGGCAGAGACCCAGTACTTC. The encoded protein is CASSQGNQPGLAGAETQYF.

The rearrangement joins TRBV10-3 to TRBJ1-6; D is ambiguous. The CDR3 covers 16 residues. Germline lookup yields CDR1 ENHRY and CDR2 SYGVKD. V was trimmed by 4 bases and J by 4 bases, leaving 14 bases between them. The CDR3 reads CAISGSGSGYNSPLHF. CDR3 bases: TGTGCCATCAGTGGATCCGGGAGCGGGTATAATTCACCCCTCCACTTT.

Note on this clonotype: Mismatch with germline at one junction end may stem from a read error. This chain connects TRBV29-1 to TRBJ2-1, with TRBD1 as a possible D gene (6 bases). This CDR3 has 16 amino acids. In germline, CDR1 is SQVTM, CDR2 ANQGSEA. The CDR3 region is CSVDALEQGSYSEQFF. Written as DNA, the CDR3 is TGCAGCGTTGATGCTTTGGAACAGGGATCCTACAGTGAGCAGTTCTTC.

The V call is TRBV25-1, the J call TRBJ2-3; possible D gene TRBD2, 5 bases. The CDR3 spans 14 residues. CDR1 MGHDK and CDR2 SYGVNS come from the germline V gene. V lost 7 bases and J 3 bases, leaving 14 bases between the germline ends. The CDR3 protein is CASTGYRETDTQYF. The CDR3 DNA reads TGTGCCAGCACCGGATATCGGGAAACAGATACGCAGTATTTT. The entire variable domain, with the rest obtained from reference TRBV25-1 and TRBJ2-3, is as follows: EADIYQTPRYLVIGTGKKITLECSQTMGHDKMYWYQQDPGMELHLIHYSYGVNSTEKGDLSSESTVSRIRTEHFPLTLESARPSHTSQYLCASTGYRETDTQYFGPGTRLTVL.

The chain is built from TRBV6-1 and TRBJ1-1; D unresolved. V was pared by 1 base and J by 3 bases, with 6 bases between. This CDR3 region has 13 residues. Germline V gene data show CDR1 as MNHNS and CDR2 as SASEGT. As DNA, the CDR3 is TGTGCCAGCAGTGAAGAGCGGGACACTGAAGCTTTCTTT. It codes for CASSEERDTEAFF.